Listed below are T cell receptor beta chains from one sample, sequenced in a study of blood T cell repertoires in COVID-19. The method was immunoSEQ multiplex PCR; TCRdb's version includes in-frame clones alone and lacks a portion of them. Of under 300,000 clones listed, about four fifths are singletons. Sequencing used peripheral blood. The origin of the receptors is a man under 40 who had recovered from COVID-19. Both conserved end residues are part of each CDR3. D genes are given only for firm matches. Not every row has a clone size; where given, it reads once, few, many or a size class.

V gene	J gene	clone size	D gene	CDR3 DNA	CDR3 protein
TRBV27	TRBJ2-7	once	TRBD1	TGTGCCAGCAGTTCATATAGGGACAGCTACGAGCAGTACTTC	CASSSYRDSYEQYF
TRBV9	TRBJ1-3	NA	TRBD1	TGTGCCAGCAGCGTAGGGACAGGGTACGGAAACACCATATATTTT	CASSVGTGYGNTIYF
TRBV19	TRBJ2-7	once	TRBD2	TGTGCCAGTAGTAGGGTAGCGGGGAACGAGCAGTACTTC	CASSRVAGNEQYF
TRBV4-1	TRBJ1-5	NA	NA	TGCGCCAGCAGCCAAATTCACGGGCAGGGGCGCCAGCCCCAGCATTTT	CASSQIHGQGRQPQHF
TRBV11-3	TRBJ2-3	NA	NA	TGTGCCAGCAGCTCCAAAGATACGCAGTATTTT	CASSSKDTQYF
TRBV28	TRBJ1-3	few	NA	TGTGCCAGCAGTTTATCGGGGTTTGCGGCCTCTGGAAACACCATATATTTT	CASSLSGFAASGNTIYF
TRBV9	TRBJ1-2	NA	TRBD1	TGTGCCAGCAACCCGGGGGGGACAGTCAACTATGGCTACACCTTC	CASNPGGTVNYGYTF
TRBV9	TRBJ2-1	NA	NA	TGTGCCAGCAGCGTAGGGTCACGAGGCTACAATGAGCAGTTCTTC	CASSVGSRGYNEQFF
TRBV7-8	TRBJ2-1	NA	NA	TGTGCCAGCAGCTCCCCACCCCGGGGGTCCTACAATGAGCAGTTCTTC	CASSSPPRGSYNEQFF
TRBV3-1/TRBV3-2	TRBJ2-2	NA	NA	TGTGCCAGCAGCCAGCCAGGGACGAACACCGGGGAGCTGTTTTTT	CASSQPGTNTGELFF
TRBV7-2	TRBJ1-6	NA	NA	TGTGCCAGCAGCTTAAGGTGGGGCCGGGACTTTTATAATTCACCCCTCCACTTT	CASSLRWGRDFYNSPLHF
TRBV7-2	TRBJ2-3	NA	TRBD1	TGTGCCAGCAGCCCGACAGGGGTTGGCACAGATACGCAGTATTTT	CASSPTGVGTDTQYF
TRBV10-3	TRBJ2-1	NA	TRBD2	TGTGCCATCAGTGAGCGGGGGGACAATGAGCAGTTCTTC	CAISERGDNEQFF
TRBV27	TRBJ2-3	NA	NA	TGTGCCAGCAGTTTTAACCCAGGGTTAGATACGCAGTATTTT	CASSFNPGLDTQYF
TRBV7-3	TRBJ2-2	NA	TRBD2	TGTGCCAGCAGCTTAACCGGGGGGGCCACCGGGGAGCTGTTTTTT	CASSLTGGATGELFF
TRBV28	TRBJ1-2	few	TRBD1	TGTGCCAGCTACGCCCCGGGACAGCTCAACCATGGCTACACCTTC	CASYAPGQLNHGYTF
TRBV2	TRBJ2-7	NA	NA	TGTGCCAGCAGTCCCCTACGACAGGCCTACGAGCAGTACTTC	CASSPLRQAYEQYF
TRBV19	TRBJ2-5	NA	TRBD1	TGTGCCAGTTCTGAGTCAGGGGGCGGCGAGACCCAGTACTTC	CASSESGGGETQYF
TRBV6-5	TRBJ2-5	NA	NA	TGTGCCAGCAGTTGGGAGTTCACAGAGACCCAGTACTTC	CASSWEFTETQYF
TRBV6-6	TRBJ1-3	NA	NA	TGTGCCAGCAGCTCCGCCACAGGGATCGGAAACACCATATATTTT	CASSSATGIGNTIYF
TRBV19	TRBJ1-6	few	TRBD1	TGTGCCAGTAGGCGCCCCACCGGGACAGGGGATTCACCCCTCCACTTT	CASRRPTGTGDSPLHF
TRBV9	TRBJ1-4	NA	NA	TGTGCCAGCAGCGCCCTCGGGAGCACTAATGAAAAACTGTTTTTT	CASSALGSTNEKLFF
TRBV5-1	TRBJ1-1	NA	NA	TGCGCCAGCAGCTTGGCCTCGGTAGTGAACACTGAAGCTTTCTTT	CASSLASVVNTEAFF
TRBV9	TRBJ2-5	NA	TRBD2	TGTGCCAGCAGCGTAGCTCCGACTAGCGGAGGGGCGGGGACCCAGTACTTC	CASSVAPTSGGAGTQYF
TRBV21-1	TRBJ1-2	NA	NA	TGTGCCAGCACCCCCCGGGGGAATGCGGGCCAATATGGAATCTATGGCTACACCTTC	CASTPRGNAGQYGIYGYTF
TRBV10-2	TRBJ2-3	NA	TRBD2	TGCGCCAGCAGTCTTGAGCGGGGGGGGACCACAGATACGCAGTATTTT	CASSLERGGTTDTQYF
TRBV7-2	TRBJ2-3	NA	NA	TGTGCCAGCAGCTTAGGTGGGGCCCGACGGGATACGCAGTATTTT	CASSLGGARRDTQYF
TRBV6-5	TRBJ2-3	few	TRBD2	TGTGCCAGCAGTAGACTAGCGGGGGGGGGAGATACGCAGTATTTT	CASSRLAGGGDTQYF
TRBV5-4	TRBJ2-2	NA	NA	TGTGCCAGCAGCTTTTCAGGCACCGGGGAGCTGTTTTTT	CASSFSGTGELFF
TRBV2	TRBJ2-3	NA	NA	TGTGCCAGCAGGGGGCCCGGGACTCCTCTCACAGATACGCAGTATTTT	CASRGPGTPLTDTQYF
TRBV28	TRBJ2-5	NA	TRBD2	TGTGCCAGCAGTTCGCAACCGACTAGCGGGGGAAAGACCCAGTACTTC	CASSSQPTSGGKTQYF
TRBV25-1	TRBJ2-3	NA	NA	TGTGCCAGCAGCGGGGAGAACACAGATACGCAGTATTTT	CASSGENTDTQYF
TRBV5-1	TRBJ2-2	NA	TRBD2	TGCGCCAGCAGCTTTCATGTACTAGCGGAGTCCGGGGAGCTGTTTTTT	CASSFHVLAESGELFF
TRBV5-1	TRBJ2-1	few	TRBD2	TGCGCCAGCAGCCCGGGACTAGCGGGGGCCTCCCCAGATTACAATGAGCAGTTCTTC	CASSPGLAGASPDYNEQFF
TRBV29-1	TRBJ1-5	NA	TRBD1	TGCAGCGTCACCCGGGACAGGGATCAGCCCCAGCATTTT	CSVTRDRDQPQHF
TRBV11-2	TRBJ2-1	once	NA	TGTGCCAGCAGCTCAACTGCCGGAGGGGGCCGATACAATGAGCAGTTCTTC	CASSSTAGGGRYNEQFF
TRBV21-1	TRBJ1-2	NA	NA	TGTGCCAGCAGCAAAAGCGACCGGGAGCATTCTAACTATGGCTACACCTTC	CASSKSDREHSNYGYTF
TRBV6-2/TRBV6-3	TRBJ2-6	NA	NA	TGTGCCAGCAGTTACTGGATGGACAGATCCAGTTCTGGGGCCAACGTCCTGACTTTC	CASSYWMDRSSSGANVLTF
TRBV7-3	TRBJ2-2	NA	NA	TGTGCCAGCTCTCGGGGGTCCGGGGAGCTGTTTTTT	CASSRGSGELFF
TRBV5-1	TRBJ2-3	once	NA	TGCGCCAGCAGCTTGGGGGGCCCCGGAGATACGCAGTATTTT	CASSLGGPGDTQYF
TRBV27	TRBJ2-1	NA	TRBD2	TGTGCCAGCAGTAAAACCGGGACTAGCGTTTCTGAGCAGTTCTTC	CASSKTGTSVSEQFF
TRBV12-3/TRBV12-4	TRBJ1-3	NA	NA	TGTGCCAGCAGTTTTAATCGGGGAAACACCATATATTTT	CASSFNRGNTIYF
TRBV27	TRBJ2-1	NA	NA	TGTGCCAGCAGTTCCCTCGCCTGGCGGGACAATGAGCAGTTCTTC	CASSSLAWRDNEQFF
TRBV20-1	TRBJ2-3	NA	NA	TGCAGTGGTGGGGCTGATACGCAGTATTTT	CSGGADTQYF
TRBV14	TRBJ2-1	NA	NA	TGTGCCAGCAGCCCCGCTAGCGTCTACAATGAGCAGTTCTTC	CASSPASVYNEQFF
TRBV9	TRBJ1-6	NA	NA	TGTGCCAGCAGTAGAGGGAGGTTTCAATCACCCCTCCACTTT	CASSRGRFQSPLHF
TRBV28	TRBJ1-2	few	NA	TGTGCCAGCAGTTTATTAGGGGACTACTATGGCTACACCTTC	CASSLLGDYYGYTF
TRBV5-5	TRBJ1-1	few	NA	TGTGCCAGCAGCGAGGAGGGAGGGGGCACTGAAGCTTTCTTT	CASSEEGGGTEAFF
TRBV6-2/TRBV6-3	TRBJ1-1	once	NA	TGTGCCAGCAGTTATGTTGAGGGGGTAATGAACACTGAAGCTTTCTTT	CASSYVEGVMNTEAFF
TRBV27	TRBJ1-5	few	NA	TGTGCCAGCAGTTTTGGACAGCCCGGCAATCAGCCCCAGCATTTT	CASSFGQPGNQPQHF
TRBV9	TRBJ2-3	NA	NA	TGTGCCAGCAGCGTAGAGCAGGGGAGGGCAGATACGCAGTATTTT	CASSVEQGRADTQYF
TRBV6-5	TRBJ2-2	NA	TRBD2	TGTGCCAGCAGTTACTCTGGCGGGGGTAGGACCGGGGAGCTGTTTTTT	CASSYSGGGRTGELFF
TRBV9	TRBJ2-2	NA	TRBD1	TGTGCCAGCAGCCCCAGGGGTGGGACAGGGAGCACCGGGGAGCTGTTTTTT	CASSPRGGTGSTGELFF
TRBV10-3	TRBJ2-6	once	TRBD1	TGTGCCATCAGTGAGTCGAGGGGGCTCGGTCACTCTGGGGCCAACGTCCTGACTTTC	CAISESRGLGHSGANVLTF
TRBV29-1	TRBJ2-1	once	TRBD1	TGCAGCGTTGAAAGCCGGGACAGGGGGGATGAGCAGTTCTTC	CSVESRDRGDEQFF
TRBV10-2	TRBJ1-2	NA	NA	TGCGCCAGCATGACGTCGGGCGGGCTCGGCTACACCTTC	CASMTSGGLGYTF
TRBV28	TRBJ2-1	NA	TRBD2	TGTGCCAGCAGTCCAGTAGCGGGACCAGAGCAGTTCTTC	CASSPVAGPEQFF
TRBV29-1	TRBJ2-5	NA	TRBD1	TGCAGCGTTGTACGACAGGGAAACCAAGAGACCCAGTACTTC	CSVVRQGNQETQYF